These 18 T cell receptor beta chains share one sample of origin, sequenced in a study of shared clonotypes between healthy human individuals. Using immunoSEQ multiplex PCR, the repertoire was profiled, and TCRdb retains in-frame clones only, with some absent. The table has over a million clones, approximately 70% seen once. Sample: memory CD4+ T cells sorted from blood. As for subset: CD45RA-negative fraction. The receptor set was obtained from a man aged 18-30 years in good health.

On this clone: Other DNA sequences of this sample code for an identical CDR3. CDR3 sequence: CASSLRQGTETQYF. In DNA, the CDR3 is TGTGCCAGCAGCTTGAGACAGGGGACGGAGACCCAGTACTTC. This rearrangement joins TRBV7-2 to TRBJ2-5, with 8 bases aligning to TRBD1. With V trimmed by 3 bases and J by 5 bases, 5 bases remained unmatched. From germline, CDR1 is SGHTA and CDR2 FQGNSA. The CDR3 covers 14 residues.

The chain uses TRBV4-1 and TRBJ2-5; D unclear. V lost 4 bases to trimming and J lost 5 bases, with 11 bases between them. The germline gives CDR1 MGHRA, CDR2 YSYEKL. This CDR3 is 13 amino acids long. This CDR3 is CASSLISFETQYF. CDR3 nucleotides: TGCGCCAGCAGCCTGATCAGCTTTGAGACCCAGTACTTC.

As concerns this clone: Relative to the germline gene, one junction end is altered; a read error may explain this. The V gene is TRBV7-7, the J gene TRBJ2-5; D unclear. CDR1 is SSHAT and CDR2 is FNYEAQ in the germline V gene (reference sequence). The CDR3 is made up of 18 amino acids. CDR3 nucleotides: TGTGCTAGCAGCTTAGCTTCATTCAGAAGGAAGTACCAAGAGACCCAGTACTTC. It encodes CASSLASFRRKYQETQYF.

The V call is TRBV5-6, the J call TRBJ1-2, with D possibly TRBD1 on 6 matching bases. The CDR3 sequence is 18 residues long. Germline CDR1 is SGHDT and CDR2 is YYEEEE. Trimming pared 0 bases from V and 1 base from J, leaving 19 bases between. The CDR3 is CASSLAGGAEYVNYGYTF. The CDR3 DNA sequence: TGTGCCAGCAGCTTGGCGGGGGGGGCAGAGTACGTTAACTATGGCTACACCTTC.

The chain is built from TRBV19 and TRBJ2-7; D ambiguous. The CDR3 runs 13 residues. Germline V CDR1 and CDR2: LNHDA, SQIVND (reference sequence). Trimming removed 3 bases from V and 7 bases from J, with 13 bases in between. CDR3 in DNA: TGTGCCAGTAGTATTCCTCAGCTGAAAGAGCAGTACTTC. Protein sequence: CASSIPQLKEQYF.

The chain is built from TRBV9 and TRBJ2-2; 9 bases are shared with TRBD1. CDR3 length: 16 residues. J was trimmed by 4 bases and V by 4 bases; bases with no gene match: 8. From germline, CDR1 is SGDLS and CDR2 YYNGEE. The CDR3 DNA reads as TGTGCCAGCAGCAGAACAGGGGGCGTCGGCACCGGGGAGCTGTTTTTT. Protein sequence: CASSRTGGVGTGELFF.

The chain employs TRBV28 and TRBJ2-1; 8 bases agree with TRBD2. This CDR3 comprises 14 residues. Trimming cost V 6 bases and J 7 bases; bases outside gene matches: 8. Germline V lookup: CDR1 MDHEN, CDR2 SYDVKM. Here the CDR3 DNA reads TGTGCCAGCAGGACGGCGGGAGGAACGAATGAGCAGTTCTTC. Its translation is CASRTAGGTNEQFF.

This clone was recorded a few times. DNA of the CDR3: TGTGCCAGCAGCCGAATCGGGACAGGGGATGGCTACACCTTC. It is translated as CASSRIGTGDGYTF. V usage is TRBV7-9 and J usage is TRBJ1-2, with 10 bases aligning to TRBD1. This CDR3 contains 14 residues. Germline assignment: CDR1 SEHNR and CDR2 FQNEAQ (reference sequence). With V trimmed by 5 bases and J by 6 bases, 6 bases remained unmatched.

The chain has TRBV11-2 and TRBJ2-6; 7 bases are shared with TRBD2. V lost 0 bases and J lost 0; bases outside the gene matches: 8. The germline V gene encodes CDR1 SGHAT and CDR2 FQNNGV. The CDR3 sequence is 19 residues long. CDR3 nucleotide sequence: TGTGCCAGCAGCTTAGATCCCCCTAGCGGAAACTCTGGGGCCAACGTCCTGACTTTC. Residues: CASSLDPPSGNSGANVLTF.

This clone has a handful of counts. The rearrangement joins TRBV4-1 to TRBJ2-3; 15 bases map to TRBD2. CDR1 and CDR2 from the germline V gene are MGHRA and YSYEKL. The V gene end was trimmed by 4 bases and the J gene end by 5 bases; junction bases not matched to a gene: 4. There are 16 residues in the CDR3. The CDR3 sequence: CASSRGLAGGQDTQYF. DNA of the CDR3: TGCGCCAGCAGCCGAGGACTAGCGGGGGGGCAAGATACGCAGTATTTT.

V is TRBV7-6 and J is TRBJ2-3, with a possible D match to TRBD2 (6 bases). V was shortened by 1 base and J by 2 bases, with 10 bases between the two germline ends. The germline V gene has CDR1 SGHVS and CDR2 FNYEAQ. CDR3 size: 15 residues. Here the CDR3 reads CASSLGRGTTDTQYF. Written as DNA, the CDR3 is TGTGCCAGCAGCTTAGGGAGGGGAACCACAGATACGCAGTATTTT. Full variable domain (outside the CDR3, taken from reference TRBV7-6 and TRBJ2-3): GAGVSQSPRYKVTKRGQDVALRCDPISGHVSLYWYRQALGQGPEFLTYFNYEAQQDKSGLPNDRFSAERPEGSISTLTIQRTEQRDSAMYRCASSLGRGTTDTQYFGPGTRLTVL.

As DNA, the CDR3 is TGTGCCAGCAGTGAAAGGGGGTTCTACTGGACTAGCGGGAGCGTCCATGAGCAGTTCTTC. The encoded protein is CASSERGFYWTSGSVHEQFF. The chain recombines TRBV2 with TRBJ2-1; 13 positions agree with TRBD2. This CDR3 has 20 amino acids. Per the germline V gene, CDR1 is SNHLY and CDR2 is FYNNEI. The trim removed 2 bases at V and 8 bases at J, leaving 18 bases unmatched.

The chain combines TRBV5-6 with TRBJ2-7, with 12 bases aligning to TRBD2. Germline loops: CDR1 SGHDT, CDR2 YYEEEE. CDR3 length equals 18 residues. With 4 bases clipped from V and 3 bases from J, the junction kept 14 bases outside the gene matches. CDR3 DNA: TGTGCCAGCAGCAACTTGCTAGCGGGGGGGAAAAACTTCTACGAGCAGTACTTC. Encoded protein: CASSNLLAGGKNFYEQYF.

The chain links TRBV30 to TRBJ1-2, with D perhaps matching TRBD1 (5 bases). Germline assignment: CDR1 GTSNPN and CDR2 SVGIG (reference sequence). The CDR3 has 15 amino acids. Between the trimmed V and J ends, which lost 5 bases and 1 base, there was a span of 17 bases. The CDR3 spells CAWGGIMTGNYGYTF. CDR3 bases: TGTGCCTGGGGGGGGATCATGACGGGTAACTATGGCTACACCTTC. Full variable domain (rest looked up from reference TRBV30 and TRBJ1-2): SQTIHQWPATLVQPVGSPLSLECTVEGTSNPNLYWYRQAAGRGLQLLFYSVGIGQISSEVPQNLSASRPQDRQFILSSKKLLLSDSGFYLCAWGGIMTGNYGYTFGSGTRLTVV.

The CDR3 sequence is CSVATEMNTEAFF. CDR3 DNA: TGCAGCGTGGCCACAGAGATGAACACTGAAGCTTTCTTT. The rearrangement joins TRBV29-1 to TRBJ1-1; D is unresolved. Germline values: CDR1 SQVTM, CDR2 ANQGSEA. The V end was cut by 6 bases, the J end by 0 bases, with 11 bases between. The CDR3 extends over 13 amino acids. The whole variable domain, filled in from reference TRBV29-1 and TRBJ1-1, reads SAVISQKPSRDICQRGTSLTIQCQVDSQVTMMFWYRQQPGQSLTLIATANQGSEATYESGFVIDKFPISRPNLTFSTLTVSNMSPEDSSIYLCSVATEMNTEAFFGQGTRLTVV.

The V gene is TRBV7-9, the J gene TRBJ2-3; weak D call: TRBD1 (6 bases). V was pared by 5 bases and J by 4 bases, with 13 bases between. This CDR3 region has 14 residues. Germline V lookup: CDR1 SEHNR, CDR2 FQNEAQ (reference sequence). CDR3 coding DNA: TGTGCCAGCAGCGACAGGACGAGCGCAGATACGCAGTATTTT. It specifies CASSDRTSADTQYF. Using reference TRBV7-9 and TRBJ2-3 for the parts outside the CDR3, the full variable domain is DTGVSQNPRHKITKRGQNVTFRCDPISEHNRLYWYRQTLGQGPEFLTYFQNEAQLEKSRLLSDRFSAERPKGSFSTLEIQRTEQGDSAMYLCASSDRTSADTQYFGPGTRLTVL.

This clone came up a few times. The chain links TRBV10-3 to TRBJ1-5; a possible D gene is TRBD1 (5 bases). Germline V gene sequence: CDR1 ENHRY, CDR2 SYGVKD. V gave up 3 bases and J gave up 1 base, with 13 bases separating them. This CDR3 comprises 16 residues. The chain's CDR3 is CAISEADMGSNQPQHF. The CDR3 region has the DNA TGTGCCATCAGTGAAGCGGACATGGGGAGCAATCAGCCCCAGCATTTT.

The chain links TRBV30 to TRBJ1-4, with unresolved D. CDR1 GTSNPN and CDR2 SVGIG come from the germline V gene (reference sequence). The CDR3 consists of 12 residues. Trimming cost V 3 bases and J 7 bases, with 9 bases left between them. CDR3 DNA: TGTGCCTGGAGACAAACGGGTGAAAAACTGTTTTTT. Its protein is CAWRQTGEKLFF.